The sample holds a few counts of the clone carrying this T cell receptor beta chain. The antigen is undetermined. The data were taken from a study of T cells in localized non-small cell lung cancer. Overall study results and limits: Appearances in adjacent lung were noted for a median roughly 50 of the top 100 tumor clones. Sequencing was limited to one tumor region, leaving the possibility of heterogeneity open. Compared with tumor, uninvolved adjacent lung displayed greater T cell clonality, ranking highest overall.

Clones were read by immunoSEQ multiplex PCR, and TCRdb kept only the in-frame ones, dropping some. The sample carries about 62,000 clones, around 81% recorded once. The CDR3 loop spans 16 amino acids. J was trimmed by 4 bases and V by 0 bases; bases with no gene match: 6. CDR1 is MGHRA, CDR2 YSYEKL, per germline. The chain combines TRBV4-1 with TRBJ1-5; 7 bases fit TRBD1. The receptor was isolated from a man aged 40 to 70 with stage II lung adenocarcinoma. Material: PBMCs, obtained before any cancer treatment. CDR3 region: CASSQELTGRNQPQHF. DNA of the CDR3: TGCGCCAGCAGCCAAGAATTGACAGGGCGTAATCAGCCCCAGCATTTT.